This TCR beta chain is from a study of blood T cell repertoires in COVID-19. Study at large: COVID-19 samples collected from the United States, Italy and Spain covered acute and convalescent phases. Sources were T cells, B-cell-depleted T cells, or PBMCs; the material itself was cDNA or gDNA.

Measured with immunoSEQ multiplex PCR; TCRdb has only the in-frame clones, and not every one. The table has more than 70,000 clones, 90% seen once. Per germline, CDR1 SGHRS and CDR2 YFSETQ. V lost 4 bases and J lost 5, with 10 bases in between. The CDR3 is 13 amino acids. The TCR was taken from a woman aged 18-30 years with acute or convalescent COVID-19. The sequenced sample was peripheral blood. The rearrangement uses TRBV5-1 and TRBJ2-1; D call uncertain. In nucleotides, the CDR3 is TGCGCCAGCAGCCCACTATTGAACAATGAGCAGTTCTTC. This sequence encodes CASSPLLNNEQFF. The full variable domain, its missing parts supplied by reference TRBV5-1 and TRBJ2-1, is KAGVTQTPRYLIKTRGQQVTLSCSPISGHRSVSWYQQTPGQGLQFLFEYFSETQRNKGNFPGRFSGRQFSNSRSEMNVSTLELGDSALYLCASSPLLNNEQFFGPGTRLTVL.